This TCR beta chain was retrieved from a study of CD8+ T cells in alopecia areata. Background on the study: Tofacitinib was taken orally by treated patients, and the dose was 5 to 10 mg twice daily. Overall study findings and caveats: Expanded CD8+ clones among the top 100, as well as scalp clonality, were significantly decreased by tofacitinib.

The sequencing template was cDNA reverse transcribed from extracted RNA. The table came from immunoSEQ multiplex PCR; TCRdb's copy has only in-frame clones and leaves some out. The table lists fewer than 350,000 clones, roughly 50% of them singletons, with 1.8% in the top ten. The treatment denotes: oral pan-JAK inhibitor, 5-10 mg twice daily. CD4+ and CD8+ T cells were sorted from PBMCs stained for CD3, CD4 and CD8. This clone was seen a handful of times. Its matching antigen is unknown. Per the germline V gene, CDR1 is GTSNPN and CDR2 is SVGIG (reference sequence). The CDR3 has 15 residues. J lost 5 bases, V lost 1 base, and 10 bases had no gene match.

This receptor was identified in a human donor with alopecia areata. This rearrangement joins TRBV30 to TRBJ2-7; 8 bases line up with TRBD1. Sequencing used CD4+ T cells sorted from blood, obtained at week 24, from a patient treated with tofacitinib. The CDR3 DNA sequence: TGTGCCTGGAGTGCCCTGGGACAGGCCCTTCACGAGCAGTACTTC. Its translation is CAWSALGQALHEQYF.